The 28 T cell receptor beta chains below were found in one sample sequenced in a study of cytotoxic CD8 clonotypes in ibrutinib-treated CLL. Profiled with immunoSEQ multiplex PCR; TCRdb holds only in-frame clones, not every one. The data show some 93,000 clones, around 73% seen once. The sequencing here drew on PBMCs, taken after 12 months of ibrutinib treatment. The receptors stem from a human donor with chronic lymphocytic leukemia.

V and J are TRBV30 and TRBJ1-3; D gene uncertain. Per germline, CDR1 GTSNPN and CDR2 SVGIG (reference sequence). V gave up 3 bases and J gave up 10 bases, with 13 bases separating them. The CDR3 covers 12 residues. CDR3 amino acids: CAWSGPGWTIYF. In DNA, the CDR3 is TGTGCCTGGAGCGGCCCGGGTTGGACCATATATTTT.

This rearrangement joins TRBV15 to TRBJ2-5, with 7 bases fitting TRBD1. Looked up from germline, CDR1 is LNHNV and CDR2 is YYDKDF (reference sequence). The junction had 11 bases not matched to a gene; V was cut back by 5 bases and J by 5 bases. The CDR3 extends over 15 amino acids. CDR3 DNA sequence: TGTGCCACCAGCCCTCAGGGGGACAAAGGGGAGACCCAGTACTTC. This sequence encodes CATSPQGDKGETQYF.

This rearrangement joins TRBV6-6 to TRBJ2-1, with D uncertain. The CDR3 runs 12 residues. V was clipped by 4 bases and J by 7 bases, with 8 bases between them. Germline CDR1 MNHNY, CDR2 SVGAGI (reference sequence). The CDR3 loop reads CASSLRVNEQFF. The CDR3 DNA follows: TGTGCCAGCAGTTTACGAGTTAATGAGCAGTTCTTC.

The rearrangement uses TRBV11-2 and TRBJ2-3, with 7 bases matching TRBD2. The V gene end was trimmed by 3 bases and the J gene end by 0 bases; junction bases not matched to a gene: 6. CDR3 size: 16 residues. Germline V CDR1 and CDR2: SGHAT, FQNNGV. This CDR3 is CASSFGMGGSTDTQYF. For the CDR3, the DNA is TGTGCCAGCAGCTTTGGAATGGGGGGGAGCACAGATACGCAGTATTTT.

The chain uses TRBV18 and TRBJ2-7; possibly TRBD1 for D (6 bases). CDR1 KGHSH and CDR2 LQKENI come from the germline V gene. The V end was cut by 5 bases, the J end by 5 bases, with 13 bases between. The CDR3 loop spans 13 amino acids. In DNA form, the CDR3 reads TGTGCCAGCTCAGGGGGACAAGCCCACGAGCAGTACTTC. It yields the protein CASSGGQAHEQYF.

This clone was detected once. The rearrangement links TRBV6-1 to TRBJ2-7; the match to TRBD1 covers 7 bases. J gave up 4 bases and V 3 bases, and 6 bases lay outside the gene matches. This CDR3 has 14 amino acids. Germline lookup yields CDR1 MNHNS and CDR2 SASEGT. Here the CDR3 reads CASSDSTGKYEQYF. The CDR3 DNA is TGTGCCAGCAGTGATTCGACAGGGAAGTACGAGCAGTACTTC.

This rearrangement joins TRBV7-3 to TRBJ2-3; D unresolved. There are 14 residues in the CDR3. Per germline, CDR1 SGHTA and CDR2 FQGTGA. Trimming shortened V by 4 bases and J by 6 bases, and 14 bases separated the two germline ends. As DNA, the CDR3 is TGTGCCAGCAGCTCCCCTCCGCCGGCGGATACGCAGTATTTT. Protein product: CASSSPPPADTQYF.

This sequence joins TRBV4-1 and TRBJ2-5; D is ambiguous. Germline CDR1 and CDR2: MGHRA and YSYEKL. The ends were cut back, 1 base at V and 4 bases at J, with 7 bases in the middle. CDR3 length: 13 amino acids. This CDR3 is CASSQGGRETQYF. DNA for the CDR3: TGCGCCAGCAGCCAAGGGGGTCGAGAGACCCAGTACTTC.

The chain employs TRBV7-2 and TRBJ2-1; D is uncertain. Between the trimmed V and J ends, which lost 7 bases and 9 bases, there was a span of 16 bases. CDR1 and CDR2 (germline): SGHTA, FQGNSA. This CDR3 is built from 13 residues. The CDR3 nucleotides are TGTGCCAGCACTACCCCCCCTAGAGGTGAGCAGTTCTTC. Translating gives CASTTPPRGEQFF.

V gene TRBV28 combines with J gene TRBJ1-4, with 9 bases aligning to TRBD1. Germline CDR1 and CDR2: MDHEN and SYDVKM. This CDR3 is built from 14 residues. V shed 8 bases, J shed 8 bases, and the junction held 9 bases outside the gene matches. CDR3: CASGDRDRVEKLFF. The CDR3 coding sequence is TGTGCCAGCGGGGACCGGGACAGGGTCGAAAAACTGTTTTTT.

The chain couples TRBV29-1 to TRBJ2-5, with D unclear. The assigned J gene may be wrong: the sequence end matches TRBJ2-7 better. CDR1 and CDR2 (germline): SQVTM, ANQGSEA. CDR3 length: 12 amino acids. The CDR3 reads CSVGPSSYEQYF. The CDR3 bases are TGCAGCGTTGGCCCCAGCTCCTACGAGCAGTACTTC.

CDR3 nucleotides: TGCAGCGTTGAAGGGGCCTACACCGGGGAGCTGTTTTTT. Protein: CSVEGAYTGELFF. The chain combines TRBV29-1 with TRBJ2-2; no firm D call. V shed 1 base and J shed 3 bases, with 6 bases lying between them. The CDR3 sequence is 13 residues long. CDR1 and CDR2 (germline): SQVTM, ANQGSEA.

The chain is built from TRBV7-9 and TRBJ2-2; D might be TRBD1 (6 bases). The CDR3 runs to 14 residues. Per the germline V gene, CDR1 is SEHNR and CDR2 is FQNEAQ (reference sequence). V was shortened by 5 bases and J by 7 bases, with 14 bases between the two germline ends. The CDR3 loop is CASSPTGKGGELFF. The DNA of the CDR3 is TGTGCCAGCAGCCCTACAGGGAAGGGCGGGGAGCTGTTTTTT. Using reference TRBV7-9 and TRBJ2-2 for the parts outside the CDR3, the full variable domain is DTGVSQNPRHKITKRGQNVTFRCDPISEHNRLYWYRQTLGQGPEFLTYFQNEAQLEKSRLLSDRFSAERPKGSFSTLEIQRTEQGDSAMYLCASSPTGKGGELFFGEGSRLTVL.

This clone appeared a few times. J is TRBJ2-2 and V is TRBV7-9; 7 bases are shared with TRBD1. This CDR3 region has 14 residues. V trimming: 9 bases; J trimming: 0 bases; junction bases outside the gene matches: 4. The germline gives CDR1 SEHNR, CDR2 FQNEAQ (reference sequence). CDR3 protein: CASSTGTNTGELFF. CDR3 nucleotide sequence: TGTGCCAGTTCGACAGGGACGAACACCGGGGAGCTGTTTTTT.

This chain's CDR3 is CASRPAGGLRMDIQYF. The CDR3 DNA reads TGTGCCAGCAGGCCAGCGGGGGGGCTTCGTATGGACATTCAGTACTTC. V gene TRBV21-1 combines with J gene TRBJ2-4; the listed D gene, TRBD2, was not tested against the DNA. TRBV21-1 is annotated as a pseudogene. The CDR3 is made up of 16 amino acids.

The chain employs TRBV5-1 and TRBJ2-1; D is ambiguous. The germline V gene encodes CDR1 SGHRS and CDR2 YFSETQ. The CDR3 covers 14 residues. The germline V and J ends were trimmed by 0 bases and 2 bases, with 6 bases remaining between them. CDR3 DNA sequence: TGCGCCAGCAGCTTGGACAAAACCTACAATGAGCAGTTCTTC. Translated, it gives CASSLDKTYNEQFF.

The chain carries TRBV29-1 and TRBJ1-1, with TRBD1 identical over 7 bases. CDR1 is SQVTM and CDR2 is ANQGSEA in the germline V gene. V dropped 8 bases and J dropped 1; count of bases not matched to a gene: 4. The CDR3 covers 12 residues. The CDR3 nucleotides read TGCAGCTCGACAGGGTCGAACACTGAAGCTTTCTTT. Encoded protein: CSSTGSNTEAFF.

This sequence joins TRBV7-2 and TRBJ2-1; D may be TRBD1 or TRBD2 (5 bases each). Trimming took off 5 bases at V and 7 bases at J, with 18 bases between the two ends. CDR1 is SGHTA and CDR2 is FQGNSA in the germline V gene. This CDR3 spans 15 amino acids. The CDR3 region is CASSPGPPEGNEQFF. The CDR3 DNA sequence: TGTGCCAGCAGCCCGGGACCGCCAGAGGGTAATGAGCAGTTCTTC.

The chain recombines TRBV7-9 with TRBJ2-5; 7 positions match TRBD2. The J segment lost 4 bases and the V segment lost 1 base, leaving 6 bases of the junction unmatched. Germline loops: CDR1 SEHNR, CDR2 FQNEAQ (reference sequence). This CDR3 is 15 amino acids long. The CDR3 loop reads CASSLDGTIGETQYF. The CDR3 DNA follows: TGTGCCAGCAGCTTAGACGGGACTATAGGAGAGACCCAGTACTTC.

This clone occurred once. V usage is TRBV5-4 and J usage is TRBJ2-1, with 7 nucleotides matching TRBD2. The CDR3 has 17 residues. CDR1 and CDR2 (germline): SGHNT, YYREEE (reference sequence). The junction had 13 bases not matched to a gene; V was cut back by 0 bases and J by 7 bases. The CDR3 loop reads CASSLGGSSGALNEQFF. The DNA of the CDR3 is TGTGCCAGCAGCTTGGGAGGCTCGAGCGGGGCTCTAAATGAGCAGTTCTTC.

The rearrangement joins TRBV5-1 to TRBJ2-7; 10 bases agree with TRBD1. V gave up 1 base and J gave up 6 bases; unmatched junction bases: 10. Looked up from germline, CDR1 is SGHRS and CDR2 is YFSETQ. CDR3 size: 16 residues. Here the CDR3 reads CASSLSPGQGYSEQYF. CDR3 sequence (DNA): TGCGCCAGCAGCTTGAGTCCGGGACAGGGGTATAGCGAGCAGTACTTC.

This chain links TRBV7-2 with TRBJ1-6; the D gene is possibly TRBD1 (5 bases). This CDR3 has 17 residues. Germline V lookup: CDR1 SGHTA, CDR2 FQGNSA. Trimming removed 6 bases from V and 0 bases from J, with 15 bases in between. The DNA for the CDR3 is TGTGCCAGCAGTCCACGGGGTCAGGGCTCCTATAATTCACCCCTCCACTTT. The encoded protein is CASSPRGQGSYNSPLHF.

The V call is TRBV6-7, the J call TRBJ2-1, with D maybe TRBD2 (7 bases). TRBV6-7 is flagged as an ORF with uncertain function. The CDR3 loop spans 16 amino acids. V was clipped by 5 bases and J by 7 bases, with 21 bases between them. CDR3 in amino acids: CASSTSSGGAWNEQFF. CDR3 nucleotides: TGTGCCAGCAGTACTTCTAGTGGGGGGGCTTGGAATGAGCAGTTCTTC.

The chain links TRBV15 to TRBJ2-1; 10 bases align to TRBD1. V trimming: 3 bases; J trimming: 7 bases; junction bases outside the gene matches: 6. There are 15 residues in the CDR3. Germline V gene data show CDR1 as LNHNV and CDR2 as YYDKDF (reference sequence). CDR3 sequence (DNA): TGTGCCACCAGCAGGACAGGGGGCATGGAAAATGAGCAGTTCTTC. Residues: CATSRTGGMENEQFF.

The chain joins TRBV11-3 to TRBJ1-2; D uncertain. Trimming stripped 5 bases from V and 8 bases from J, with 18 bases between. The CDR3 is 14 residues long. Germline V gene sequence: CDR1 SGHNT, CDR2 YENEEA. The CDR3 protein is CASSLEGRGWGYTF. As DNA, the CDR3 is TGTGCCAGCAGCCTGGAAGGACGGGGATGGGGCTACACCTTC.

In its sample, this clone was seen a few times. The chain uses TRBV21-1 and TRBJ1-4; the DNA was not used to check the table's D call, TRBD1. TRBV21-1 is marked as a pseudogene. This CDR3 has 15 amino acids. For the CDR3, the DNA is TGTGCCAGCAGCAAAGCGCGGGGCAGGGGGGAAAAACTGTTTTTT. Its translation: CASSKARGRGEKLFF.

The rearrangement uses TRBV6-5 and TRBJ2-7, with D possibly being TRBD2 (5 bases). CDR3 length: 16 amino acids. V was trimmed by 2 bases and J by 0 bases, leaving 14 bases between them. Per the germline V gene, CDR1 is MNHEY and CDR2 is SVGAGI. CDR3 bases: TGTGCCAGCAGTTACCGGGCTTATGAGGGCTCCTACGAGCAGTACTTC. Its protein product is CASSYRAYEGSYEQYF.

The V gene is TRBV4-1, the J gene TRBJ2-1; 8 bases align to TRBD2. Germline CDR1 reads MGHRA; CDR2 reads YSYEKL. J lost 10 bases, V lost 1 base, and 9 bases had no gene match. This CDR3 is 15 amino acids long. The CDR3 region is CASSQAGGDNREQFF. In nucleotides, the CDR3 is TGCGCCAGCAGCCAAGCGGGGGGGGACAATAGGGAGCAGTTCTTC.